The rows below give T cell receptor beta chains drawn from one sample of a study of T cell repertoires in cytomegalovirus infection. One entry per CDR3 protein, called by TCRdb with MiXCR from the reads. The sample includes approximately 700,000 distinct CDR3 sequences, less than 40% of them seen just once. The sample consisted of PBMCs. Receptors originate from a human donor in good health (CMV status not recorded). Some clones in this sample may be carry-over from other donors' samples. Both conserved end residues are part of each CDR3.

CDR3 protein: CASRGFEAFF; V gene: TRBV12-3/TRBV12-4; J gene: TRBJ1-1
CDR3 protein: CANPSRYF; V gene: TRBV5-4; J gene: TRBJ1-2
CDR3 protein: CSLRDRVGNEQFF; V gene: TRBV20-1; J gene: TRBJ2-1
CDR3 protein: CASSEQMRVSSNQPQHF; V gene: TRBV6-1; J gene: TRBJ1-5
CDR3 protein: CATGRYEKLFF; V gene: TRBV19; J gene: TRBJ1-4
CDR3 protein: CASRTGSNGKLFF; V gene: TRBV5-1; J gene: TRBJ1-4
CDR3 protein: CASSFGTSEETQYF; V gene: TRBV5-1; J gene: TRBJ2-5
CDR3 protein: CASSPWTEQETQYF; V gene: TRBV28; J gene: TRBJ2-5
CDR3 protein: CASSPSRTGNEKLFF; V gene: TRBV7-8; J gene: TRBJ1-4
CDR3 protein: CASSLSGGWSYGYTF; V gene: TRBV5-6; J gene: TRBJ1-2
CDR3 protein: CASRPQGGNSPLHF; V gene: TRBV28; J gene: TRBJ1-6
CDR3 protein: CASSGTLYGYTF; V gene: TRBV19; J gene: TRBJ1-2
CDR3 protein: CASSGGLTYEQYF; V gene: TRBV6-2/TRBV6-3; J gene: TRBJ2-7
CDR3 protein: CASSLNLLAGGQFF; V gene: TRBV11-2; J gene: TRBJ2-1
CDR3 protein: CASLQGAGGAYEQYF; V gene: TRBV4-1; J gene: TRBJ2-7
CDR3 protein: CASKFGSGQGADYGYTF; V gene: TRBV6-8; J gene: TRBJ1-2
CDR3 protein: CASSSRRAGASTDTQYF; V gene: TRBV7-4; J gene: TRBJ2-3
CDR3 protein: CASSYRGLAKNIQYF; V gene: TRBV28; J gene: TRBJ2-4
CDR3 protein: CASSEYGQGVFNTGELFF; V gene: TRBV19; J gene: TRBJ2-2
CDR3 protein: CASSGGYRNTIYF; V gene: TRBV12-3/TRBV12-4; J gene: TRBJ1-3
CDR3 protein: CASSSGTSGRTGELFF; V gene: TRBV6-2/TRBV6-3; J gene: TRBJ2-2
CDR3 protein: CASSLAERQINTGELFF; V gene: TRBV7-8; J gene: TRBJ2-2
CDR3 protein: CASSINLAGGPLRNEQFF; V gene: TRBV19; J gene: TRBJ2-1
CDR3 protein: CASSRSGTAYEQYF; V gene: TRBV12-3/TRBV12-4; J gene: TRBJ2-7
CDR3 protein: CASNYLGAFF; V gene: TRBV6-1; J gene: TRBJ1-1
CDR3 protein: CASNLFSGSRKETQYF; V gene: TRBV2; J gene: TRBJ2-5
CDR3 protein: CASSLDGRGEQYF; V gene: TRBV7-2; J gene: TRBJ2-7
CDR3 protein: CATSINSYEQYF; V gene: TRBV15; J gene: TRBJ2-7
CDR3 protein: CASTTGDKQYF; V gene: TRBV5-1; J gene: TRBJ2-7
CDR3 protein: CASSPSRTTFLEQFF; V gene: TRBV18; J gene: TRBJ2-1
CDR3 protein: CYSSDRDPKNF; V gene: TRBV7-2; J gene: TRBJ2-7
CDR3 protein: CASSPNRDRDQETQYF; V gene: TRBV7-3; J gene: TRBJ2-5
CDR3 protein: CASSDRLPGTTYNEQFF; V gene: TRBV9; J gene: TRBJ2-1
CDR3 protein: CAIRGETGNTIYF; V gene: TRBV10-3; J gene: TRBJ1-3
CDR3 protein: CAISGRGSDKISNEQLFF; V gene: TRBV10-3; J gene: TRBJ1-4
CDR3 protein: CSARAGGSYNEQFF; V gene: TRBV20-1; J gene: TRBJ2-1
CDR3 protein: CASSESGNTEAFF; V gene: TRBV25-1; J gene: TRBJ1-1
CDR3 protein: CASRDGLTNEKLFF; V gene: TRBV6-6; J gene: TRBJ1-4
CDR3 protein: CASSPTGTGLYGSTF; V gene: TRBV6-6; J gene: TRBJ1-2
CDR3 protein: CASSAWDPDTDTQYF; V gene: TRBV6-5; J gene: TRBJ2-3
CDR3 protein: CASSLGGNSGYGYTF; V gene: TRBV7-2; J gene: TRBJ1-2
CDR3 protein: CATSSRQLDRSPLHF; V gene: TRBV15; J gene: TRBJ1-6
CDR3 protein: CASSEPRTSGTWDEQFF; V gene: TRBV5-8; J gene: TRBJ2-1
CDR3 protein: CASSLSPGRNQPQHF; V gene: TRBV5-6; J gene: TRBJ1-5
CDR3 protein: CSARGAGAADTQYF; V gene: TRBV20-1; J gene: TRBJ2-3
CDR3 protein: CDSSYLRTRNNEAFF; V gene: TRBV5-6; J gene: TRBJ1-1
CDR3 protein: CASSLVIGVSSEAFF; V gene: TRBV7-2; J gene: TRBJ1-1
CDR3 protein: CASSYHSLNTEAFF; V gene: TRBV6-6; J gene: TRBJ1-1
CDR3 protein: CSANSQGREEYNEQFF; V gene: TRBV20-1; J gene: TRBJ2-1
CDR3 protein: CATSRRTSRDNEQFF; V gene: TRBV24-1; J gene: TRBJ2-1
CDR3 protein: CASSFRGRTDYEQYF; V gene: TRBV12-3/TRBV12-4; J gene: TRBJ2-7
CDR3 protein: CASSATGRTDTQYF; V gene: TRBV5-1; J gene: TRBJ2-3